This is a list of T cell receptor beta chains from one sample in a study of T cell changes during pregnancy in multiple sclerosis. Clones were sequenced by immunoSEQ multiplex PCR, and TCRdb holds only the in-frame ones, with some missing. The table records some 77,000 clones, around nine tenths of them present only once. The source material was CD4+ T cells from peripheral blood mononuclear cells, sampled before pregnancy. The receptors here all came from a female donor with multiple sclerosis, enrolled in a pregnancy study. CDR3s include the opening cysteine and the closing phenylalanine or tryptophan. D genes are given only for firm matches. Expanded clones are given a class, and other clones once, few, many or no size at all.

>TRBJ2-1|TRBV5-3|.|.
CARSLLAFTNYEQFF
TGTGCCAGAAGCCTGCTAGCTTTTACCAACTATGAGCAGTTCTTC
>TRBJ2-5|TRBV14|TRBD2|.
CASSPGLAGALRETQYF
TGTGCCAGCAGCCCGGGACTAGCGGGGGCCCTCCGGGAGACCCAGTACTTC
>TRBJ1-1|TRBV5-4|TRBD1|.
CASSRGDRGPNTEAFF
TGTGCCAGCAGCAGGGGGGACAGGGGGCCGAACACTGAAGCTTTCTTT
>TRBJ1-1|TRBV5-1|TRBD1|.
CASSSDRGPLNTEAFF
TGCGCCAGCAGCTCCGACAGGGGGCCCCTGAACACTGAAGCTTTCTTT
>TRBJ2-1|TRBV28|TRBD1|.
CASSLIEGQNYNEQFF
TGTGCCAGCAGTTTAATTGAGGGACAGAACTACAATGAGCAGTTCTTC
>TRBJ1-2|TRBV13|.|.
CASDRRGRDYGYTF
TGTGCCAGCGATCGGAGGGGTCGGGACTATGGCTACACCTTC
>TRBJ1-5|TRBV5-8|.|.
CASSEALPRSQPQHF
TGTGCCAGCAGCGAGGCCCTACCCCGATCCCAGCCCCAGCATTTT
>TRBJ1-1|TRBV30|.|few
CAWREYYEDTEAFF
TGTGCCTGGAGGGAATATTATGAGGACACTGAAGCTTTCTTT
>TRBJ1-2|TRBV18|.|once
CASSPTGGVYGYTF
TGTGCCAGCTCACCAACCGGCGGGGTCTATGGCTACACCTTC
>TRBJ1-4|TRBV30|.|.
CAWSRTSTNEKLFF
TGTGCCTGGAGTCGGACATCAACTAATGAAAAACTGTTTTTT
>TRBJ1-6|TRBV18|.|once
CASSPPPTGGSPLHF
TGTGCCAGCTCACCACCGCCGACAGGTGGTTCACCCCTCCACTTT
>TRBJ1-2|TRBV20-1|.|.
CSALTGYGYTF
TGCAGTGCTTTGACAGGCTATGGCTACACCTTC
>TRBJ2-4|TRBV15|.|.
CATSRTQQLLAKNIQYF
TGTGCCACCAGCAGAACCCAACAGTTACTAGCCAAAAACATTCAGTACTTC
>TRBJ2-5|TRBV11-2|TRBD1|.
CASSAGTGGGQETQYF
TGTGCCAGCAGCGCCGGGACAGGGGGCGGTCAAGAGACCCAGTACTTC
>TRBJ1-3|TRBV7-9|TRBD1|.
CASSLGGDRAPLSGNTIYF
TGTGCCAGCAGCTTAGGAGGGGACAGGGCTCCTCTCTCTGGAAACACCATATATTTT
>TRBJ2-7|TRBV10-3|TRBD1|.
CAISSTGIYEQYF
TGTGCCATCAGTTCGACAGGGATCTACGAGCAGTACTTC
>TRBJ1-1|TRBV6-1|.|.
CASSEVPGITKAFF
TGTGCCAGCAGTGAAGTACCGGGAATTACAAAAGCTTTCTTT
>TRBJ2-1|TRBV5-1|TRBD2|.
CASSLTSGRAEQFF
TGCGCCAGCAGCTTGACTAGCGGTAGGGCTGAGCAGTTCTTC
>TRBJ2-6|TRBV30|TRBD1|.
CAGDRGTGANVLTF
TGTGCCGGCGACAGGGGCACTGGGGCCAACGTCCTGACTTTC
>TRBJ2-7|TRBV29-1|TRBD1|.
CSVEAGGNEQYF
TGCAGCGTTGAGGCAGGGGGAAACGAGCAGTACTTC
>TRBJ2-3|TRBV5-1|TRBD1|once
CASSLGQGYDTQYF
TGCGCCAGCAGCTTAGGACAGGGGTATGATACGCAGTATTTT
>TRBJ1-5|TRBV19|.|.
CASSISRNNQPQHF
TGTGCCAGTAGTATCTCCAGGAATAATCAGCCCCAGCATTTT
>TRBJ2-4|TRBV4-1|TRBD2|.
CASTEREGAKNIQYF
TGCGCCAGCACGGAGCGGGAGGGAGCCAAAAACATTCAGTACTTC
>TRBJ1-1|TRBV28|TRBD1|.
CASTLTGATPEAFF
TGTGCCAGCACCCTTACAGGGGCGACGCCTGAAGCTTTCTTT
>TRBJ1-1|TRBV2|.|.
CANFLGLLRPTEAFF
TGTGCCAACTTTCTCGGACTCCTCAGACCCACTGAAGCTTTCTTT
>TRBJ2-3|TRBV1|.|.
CTSSQGSGREKYF
TGCACCAGCAGCCAAGGGAGCGGGAGAGAGAAGTATTTT
>TRBJ2-3|TRBV20-1|.|.
CSARRSPGQYF
TGCAGTGCTAGAAGATCCCCTGGCCAGTATTTT
>TRBJ1-3|TRBV12-5|TRBD1|.
CASGLIEGQGNQFSGNTIYF
TGTGCTAGTGGTTTGATCGAGGGACAGGGAAACCAATTCTCTGGAAACACCATATATTTT
>TRBJ1-2|TRBV2|.|.
CASTVGGYGYTF
TGTGCCAGCACGGTGGGAGGCTATGGCTACACCTTC
>TRBJ2-1|TRBV27|.|.
CASRLSLSGSYNEQFF
TGTGCCAGCAGACTAAGCCTTTCAGGGTCCTACAATGAGCAGTTCTTC
>TRBJ2-7|TRBV30|.|.
CAWSKGQGREQYF
TGTGCCTGGAGCAAAGGGCAGGGTCGCGAGCAGTACTTC
>TRBJ1-1|TRBV19|TRBD1|.
CASSLRQGALGTEAFF
TGTGCCAGTAGTCTCCGACAGGGAGCCCTTGGCACTGAAGCTTTCTTT
>TRBJ2-3|TRBV28|.|.
CASSFKRDTDTQYF
TGTGCCAGCAGTTTCAAACGGGACACAGATACGCAGTATTTT
>TRBJ2-1|TRBV5-1|TRBD2|.
CASSLAATSGRDEQFF
TGCGCCAGCAGCCTGGCCGCGACTAGCGGGAGGGATGAGCAGTTCTTC
>TRBJ2-2|TRBV5-1|.|.
CASSSDSSGELFF
TGCGCCAGCAGCTCTGACTCATCCGGGGAGCTGTTTTTT
>TRBJ1-3|TRBV11-2|.|.
CASSFSGAGQGYNTIYF
TGTGCCAGCAGCTTTAGTGGTGCCGGGCAGGGGTACAACACCATATATTTT
>TRBJ2-7|TRBV10-2|TRBD2|.
CASRLAGGDYEQYF
TGCGCCAGTCGGCTAGCGGGAGGGGATTACGAGCAGTACTTC
>TRBJ2-2|TRBV5-8|.|.
CASSLWGTGGKNGELFF
TGTGCCAGCAGCTTGTGGGGAACGGGGGGCAAGAACGGGGAGCTGTTTTTT
>TRBJ2-2|TRBV29-1|.|.
CSFRILNTGELFF
TGCAGCTTCAGGATTTTGAACACCGGGGAGCTGTTTTTT
>TRBJ2-2|TRBV30|TRBD1|.
CAWTMGRGQFTGELFF
TGTGCCTGGACTATGGGAAGGGGGCAATTCACCGGGGAGCTGTTTTTT